This entry lists 20 T cell receptor beta chains sequenced from one sample in a study of neurological immune-mediated disorders. TCRdb called the 5' RACE reads again in MiXCR, with one record for every CDR3 protein. The sample consists of tens of thousands of distinct CDR3 sequences, almost 3.5% of them appearing once. What was sequenced was PBMCs. These receptors were collected from a middle-aged man with multiple sclerosis.

This clonotype was counted ten times or more. The rearrangement links TRBV10-1 to TRBJ2-3; 10 bases agree with TRBD2. V gave up 0 bases and J gave up 1 base; unmatched junction bases: 1. The CDR3 sequence is 16 residues long. Germline assignment: CDR1 WNHNN and CDR2 SYGVQD (reference sequence). The CDR3 loop is CASSESLAGGTDTQYF. Here the CDR3 DNA reads TGCGCCAGCAGTGAGTCCCTAGCGGGGGGCACAGATACGCAGTATTTT.

This clonotype has a count of ten or more. CDR3 DNA: TGTGCCAGCAGCTTCGACAGGGTCAGAGAGACCCAGTACTTC. Translation gives CASSFDRVRETQYF. The J gene is TRBJ2-5, the V gene TRBV7-6; TRBD1 agrees at 7 bases. The CDR3 consists of 14 residues. V gave up 3 bases and J gave up 4 bases; unmatched junction bases: 5. The germline V gene has CDR1 SGHVS and CDR2 FNYEAQ.

In its sample, this clonotype was seen a few times. The chain employs TRBV18 and TRBJ2-3, with 7 bases that match TRBD1. Germline V gene lookup returns CDR1 KGHSH and CDR2 LQKENI. This CDR3 is built from 15 residues. V lost 2 bases and J lost 3; bases outside the gene matches: 5. In DNA, the CDR3 is TGTGCCAGCTCACCAGAACAGGGGTTGACAGATACGCAGTATTTT. This codes for CASSPEQGLTDTQYF.

The rearrangement uses TRBV3-1 and TRBJ2-4; D might be TRBD1 (5 bases). V lost 2 bases and J 7 bases, leaving 6 bases between the germline ends. CDR1 LGHDT and CDR2 YNNKEL come from the germline V gene (reference sequence). The CDR3 runs 12 residues. The CDR3 sequence is CASSQSGNIQYF. DNA for the CDR3: TGTGCCAGCAGCCAATCAGGGAACATTCAGTACTTC.

This clonotype was seen many times. The chain couples TRBV12-3 or TRBV12-4 to TRBJ1-1, with D possibly TRBD1 on 5 matching bases. This CDR3 is 15 amino acids long. Trimming stripped 3 bases from V and 3 bases from J, with 14 bases between. CDR3: CASSLRGTGDTEAFF. In DNA, the CDR3 is TGTGCCAGCAGTTTGCGGGGAACGGGGGACACTGAAGCTTTCTTT.

In this sample, this clonotype turned up a few times. This chain uses TRBV6-5 with TRBJ1-3; no firm D call. The ends were cut back, 6 bases at V and 0 bases at J, with 15 bases in the middle. Per germline, CDR1 MNHEY and CDR2 SVGAGI. This CDR3 has 16 residues. CDR3 sequence (DNA): TGTGCCAGCAGACTCACCGACACGAGCTCTGGAAACACCATATATTTT. This codes for CASRLTDTSSGNTIYF.

At least ten counts were recorded for this clonotype. The chain has TRBV5-4 and TRBJ2-5; D gene uncertain. The V end lost 0 bases, the J end lost 0 bases, and 9 bases lay between the germline ends. The CDR3 has 15 amino acids. Germline V gives CDR1 SGHNT, CDR2 YYREEE (reference sequence). The DNA for the CDR3 is TGTGCCAGCAGCTTGGAGGCAGATTACCAAGAGACCCAGTACTTC. Protein sequence: CASSLEADYQETQYF.

This clonotype was counted at least ten times. The chain has TRBV20-1 and TRBJ2-3; D ambiguous. CDR1 and CDR2 from the germline V gene are DFQATT and SNEGSKA (reference sequence). The ends were cut back, 5 bases at V and 4 bases at J, with 16 bases in the middle. This CDR3 spans 14 amino acids. CDR3 in DNA: TGCAGTGCTCTCTTATCGGTTCCAGCAGATACGCAGTATTTT. Translated: CSALLSVPADTQYF.

This clonotype has a count of ten or more. J is TRBJ1-3 and V is TRBV20-1; 7 nucleotides line up with TRBD1. The length of the CDR3 is 15 residues. Germline CDR1 and CDR2: DFQATT and SNEGSKA (reference sequence). Unmatched junction bases numbered 8, after V lost 6 bases and J lost 0 bases. In DNA, the CDR3 is TGCAGTGCCAGGGGGGGACCACTCTCTGGAAACACCATATATTTT. It translates to CSARGGPLSGNTIYF.

This clonotype was counted many times. The rearrangement links TRBV7-2 to TRBJ1-3, with D uncertain. Germline V gives CDR1 SGHTA, CDR2 FQGNSA. This CDR3 is 16 amino acids long. With 0 bases removed from V and 1 base from J, the gap between germline ends came to 10 bases. DNA of the CDR3: TGTGCCAGCAGCTTAGCCCCCGCAGCGTCTGGAAACACCATATATTTT. It encodes CASSLAPAASGNTIYF. Drawing the rest from reference TRBV7-2 and TRBJ1-3, the complete variable domain is GAGVSQSPSNKVTEKGKDVELRCDPISGHTALYWYRQSLGQGLEFLIYFQGNSAPDKSGLPSDRFSAERTGGSVSTLTIQRTQQEDSAVYLCASSLAPAASGNTIYFGEGSWLTVV.

This clonotype was counted at least ten times. This chain connects TRBV5-1 to TRBJ1-5, with TRBD1 as a possible D gene (6 bases). CDR1 and CDR2 (germline): SGHRS, YFSETQ. The V end was cut by 4 bases, the J end by 5 bases, with 13 bases between. The CDR3 is made up of 14 amino acids. The CDR3 loop reads CASSPQSGDQPQHF. Written as DNA, the CDR3 is TGCGCCAGCAGCCCGCAGTCAGGGGATCAGCCCCAGCATTTT.

The table lists this clonotype with many counts. The V call is TRBV5-1, the J call TRBJ1-3, with 7 bases that match TRBD1. This CDR3 has 16 amino acids. From germline, CDR1 is SGHRS and CDR2 YFSETQ. V lost 4 bases and J lost 2; bases outside the gene matches: 9. The CDR3 coding sequence is TGCGCCAGCAGCCCCTACACCGGGACAGCTGGAAACACCATATATTTT. It encodes CASSPYTGTAGNTIYF.

This clonotype has at least ten counts. The chain employs TRBV20-1 and TRBJ1-3, with 7 bases fitting TRBD1. Trimming cost V 6 bases and J 0 bases; bases outside gene matches: 5. The CDR3 is 14 residues long. Germline V gene data show CDR1 as DFQATT and CDR2 as SNEGSKA (reference sequence). The CDR3 coding sequence is TGCAGTGCCTGGACAGGAACCTCTGGAAACACCATATATTTT. Protein product: CSAWTGTSGNTIYF.

At least ten counts were recorded for this clonotype. This chain connects TRBV5-1 to TRBJ1-4, with D uncertain. Germline V gene lookup returns CDR1 SGHRS and CDR2 YFSETQ. The CDR3 consists of 16 residues. V lost 0 bases to trimming and J lost 2 bases, with 11 bases between them. CDR3 region: CASSLDPVGTNEKLFF. CDR3 DNA: TGCGCCAGCAGCTTGGATCCGGTCGGGACTAATGAAAAACTGTTTTTT.

In this sample, this clonotype turned up many times. The CDR3 nucleotides read TGCGCCAGCAGCTTGGTACCGTCGGGACTAGCAGGCACAGATACGCAGTATTTT. Protein product: CASSLVPSGLAGTDTQYF. The J gene is TRBJ2-3, the V gene TRBV5-1; 9 positions agree with TRBD2. Germline loops: CDR1 SGHRS, CDR2 YFSETQ. CDR3 length equals 18 residues. Trimming at V came to 0 bases and at J to 1 base, leaving 9 bases not matched to a gene.

This clonotype was counted at least ten times. The chain couples TRBV20-1 to TRBJ1-2, with D possibly TRBD1 on 5 matching bases. Deletions cut 3 bases from V and 0 bases from J, with 11 bases between. CDR3 length equals 14 residues. Germline lookup yields CDR1 DFQATT and CDR2 SNEGSKA (reference sequence). For the CDR3, the DNA is TGCAGTGCTAGGGAACCAGGGACTAACTATGGCTACACCTTC. Translating it yields CSAREPGTNYGYTF.

In the case of this clonotype: One end of the junction fails to match germline, which may point to a read error. This sequence joins TRBV20-1 and TRBJ2-5, with 9 bases identical to TRBD2. Germline V gene sequence: CDR1 DFQATT, CDR2 SNEGSKA (reference sequence). The CDR3 consists of 16 residues. CDR3 loop: CTARDWRLAGSKTQYF. In DNA, the CDR3 is TGCACTGCTAGAGATTGGAGGCTAGCGGGGTCCAAGACCCAGTACTTC.

This clonotype was picked up many times. This rearrangement joins TRBV5-1 to TRBJ2-5; D possibly matches TRBD1 or TRBD2 (5 bases each). Per germline, CDR1 SGHRS and CDR2 YFSETQ. The CDR3 is made up of 14 amino acids. Trimming removed 4 bases at V and 3 bases at J, with 13 bases between. The CDR3 DNA follows: TGCGCCAGCAGCCCGGGTGGGGGAGAAGAGACCCAGTACTTC. This encodes CASSPGGGEETQYF.

This clonotype was recorded at least ten times. The chain combines TRBV10-3 with TRBJ1-3; D is unclear. V was trimmed by 10 bases and J by 7 bases, leaving 11 bases between them. Germline lookup yields CDR1 ENHRY and CDR2 SYGVKD. The CDR3 is 11 amino acids. CDR3 nucleotide sequence: TGTGCCACCTCAGGAGGGAACACCATATATTTT. Its translation: CATSGGNTIYF.

This clonotype has ten or more counts. The chain is built from TRBV12-3 or TRBV12-4 and TRBJ2-3; D is ambiguous. This CDR3 region has 12 residues. Trimming cost V 3 bases and J 2 bases, with 3 bases left between them. The CDR3 here is CASSFYTDTQYF. The CDR3 DNA sequence: TGTGCCAGCAGTTTCTACACAGATACGCAGTATTTT.